This T cell receptor (beta chain) was obtained from a study of T-cell memory formation after mild COVID-19. cDNA libraries for TCR alpha and TCR beta, carrying sample barcodes and UMIs, came from 5'RACE with constant-segment primers. Via MiXCR, TCRdb re-called the 5' RACE reads, giving one row per CDR3 protein. Of 350,000 to 500,000 distinct CDR3 sequences listed, about a sixth were seen once; the top ten hold 20% to 25%. Details on this clonotype: Its specificity is not known.

The study's findings and limits: A second wave of clones peaked on day 37, and their SARS-CoV-2 specificity went unconfirmed. The appearance of some responding clones in pre-infection memory suggested that cross-reactive memory joined.

V was pared by 4 bases and J by 1 base, with 16 bases between. Germline V gene lookup returns CDR1 SGHVS and CDR2 FQNEAQ. The CDR3 is 16 residues long. Sequencing was performed on PBMCs or a T cell subset sorted from them (not recorded which). This TCR derives from a man aged 18 to 30 who had mild COVID-19 (a few samples of this study predate the infection). Cell type and time point are not known. The rearrangement uses TRBV7-8 and TRBJ1-2; weak D call: TRBD1 (5 bases). CDR3 coding DNA: TGTGCCAGCAGCTGGGACGCCGTATCGATTAACTATGGCTACACCTTC. Protein product: CASSWDAVSINYGYTF. Full variable domain (remainder filled in from reference TRBV7-8 and TRBJ1-2): GAGVSQSPRYKVAKRGQDVALRCDPISGHVSLFWYQQALGQGPEFLTYFQNEAQLDKSGLPSDRFFAERPEGSVSTLKIQRTQQEDSAVYLCASSWDAVSINYGYTFGSGTRLTVV.